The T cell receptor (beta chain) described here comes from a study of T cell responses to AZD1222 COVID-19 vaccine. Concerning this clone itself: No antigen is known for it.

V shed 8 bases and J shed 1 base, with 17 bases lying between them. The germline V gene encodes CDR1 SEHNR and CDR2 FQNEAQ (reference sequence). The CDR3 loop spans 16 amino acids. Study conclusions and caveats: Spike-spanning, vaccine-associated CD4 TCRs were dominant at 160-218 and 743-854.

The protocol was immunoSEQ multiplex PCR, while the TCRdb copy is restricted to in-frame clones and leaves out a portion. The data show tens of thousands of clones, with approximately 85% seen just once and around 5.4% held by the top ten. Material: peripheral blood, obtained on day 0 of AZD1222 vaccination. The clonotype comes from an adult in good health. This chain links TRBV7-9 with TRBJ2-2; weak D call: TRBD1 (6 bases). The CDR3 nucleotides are TGTGCCAGCCGCCCCCGATGGGGGCTGAACACCGGGGAGCTGTTTTTT. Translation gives CASRPRWGLNTGELFF.